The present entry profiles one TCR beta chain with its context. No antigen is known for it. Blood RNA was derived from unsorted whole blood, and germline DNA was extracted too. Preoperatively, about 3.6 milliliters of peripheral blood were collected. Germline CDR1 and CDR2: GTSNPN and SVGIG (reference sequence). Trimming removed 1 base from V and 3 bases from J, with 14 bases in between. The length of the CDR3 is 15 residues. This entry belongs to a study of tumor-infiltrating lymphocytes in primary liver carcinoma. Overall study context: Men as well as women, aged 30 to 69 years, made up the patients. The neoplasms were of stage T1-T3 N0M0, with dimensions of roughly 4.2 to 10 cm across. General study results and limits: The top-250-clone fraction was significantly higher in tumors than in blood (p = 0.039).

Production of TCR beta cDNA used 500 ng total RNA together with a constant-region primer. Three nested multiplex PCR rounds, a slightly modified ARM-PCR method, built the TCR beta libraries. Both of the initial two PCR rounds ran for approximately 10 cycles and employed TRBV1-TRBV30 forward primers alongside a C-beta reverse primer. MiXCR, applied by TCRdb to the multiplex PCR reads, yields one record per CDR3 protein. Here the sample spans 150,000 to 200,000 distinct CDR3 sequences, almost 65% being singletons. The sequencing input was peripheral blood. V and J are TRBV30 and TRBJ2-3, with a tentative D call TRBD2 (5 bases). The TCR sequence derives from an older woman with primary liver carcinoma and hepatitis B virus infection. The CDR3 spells CAWSEGLARTDTQYF. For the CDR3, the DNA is TGTGCCTGGAGTGAGGGTCTAGCAAGGACAGATACGCAGTATTTT.